The 31 T cell receptor beta chains presented below share a single source sample, sequenced in a study of identical twins. From the 5' RACE reads, TCRdb called clonotypes with MiXCR, one entry per CDR3 protein. The sample records 650,000 to 750,000 distinct CDR3 sequences, less than 25% being singletons. The data also belong to a second study, concerning T cells expressing NK-cell markers.

Sequenced input: PBMCs. The receptors stem from a woman younger than 30 in good health.

The chain carries TRBV9 and TRBJ2-3, with a tentative D call TRBD1 (6 bases). The V gene lost 4 bases and the J gene lost 3 bases, with 18 bases spanning the gap. This CDR3 is built from 16 residues. Per the germline V gene, CDR1 is SGDLS and CDR2 is YYNGEE. The CDR3 here is CASSSRTVSRTDTQYF. For the CDR3, the DNA is TGTGCCAGCAGCTCAAGGACAGTTTCTAGGACAGATACGCAGTATTTT.

This clonotype came up a few times. The chain couples TRBV11-3 to TRBJ2-3; D uncertain. The germline V gene has CDR1 SGHNT and CDR2 YENEEA. The CDR3 contains 15 residues. V was shortened by 1 base and J by 2 bases, with 10 bases between the two germline ends. The CDR3 region is CASSLGQNPTDTQYF. The DNA of the CDR3 is TGTGCCAGCAGCTTAGGGCAAAATCCCACAGATACGCAGTATTTT.

This clonotype has at least ten counts. This chain uses TRBV20-1 with TRBJ1-1; TRBD1 is a possible D gene (5 bases). The germline V gene has CDR1 DFQATT and CDR2 SNEGSKA (reference sequence). CDR3 length: 13 amino acids. Trimming removed 5 bases from V and 0 bases from J, with 10 bases in between. The CDR3 loop is CSALKGVNTEAFF. CDR3 sequence (DNA): TGCAGTGCTTTAAAAGGGGTGAACACTGAAGCTTTCTTT.

J is TRBJ2-5 and V is TRBV20-1, with D perhaps TRBD2 (5 bases). The germline CDR1 and CDR2 sequences are DFQATT and SNEGSKA (reference sequence). The CDR3 is made up of 12 amino acids. Trimming pared 6 bases from V and 1 base from J, leaving 9 bases between. The CDR3 DNA is TGCAGTGCCGAGGGCCGCCAAGAGACCCAGTACTTC. Amino acid sequence: CSAEGRQETQYF.

This clonotype occurred a few times. V usage is TRBV9 and J usage is TRBJ2-1; D call uncertain. CDR1 and CDR2 (germline): SGDLS, YYNGEE. The length of the CDR3 is 13 residues. Between the trimmed V and J ends, which lost 0 bases and 5 bases, there was a span of 6 bases. In DNA form, the CDR3 reads TGTGCCAGCAGCGTAGCTCTCCACAATGAGCAGTTCTTC. Protein product: CASSVALHNEQFF.

V gene TRBV12-3 or TRBV12-4 combines with J gene TRBJ1-2, with D perhaps TRBD1 (6 bases). This CDR3 comprises 15 residues. The germline V and J ends were trimmed by 5 bases and 2 bases, with 15 bases remaining between them. CDR3 region: CASSTYRDRNYGYTF. CDR3 in DNA: TGTGCCAGCAGTACTTACAGGGATCGGAACTATGGCTACACCTTC.

This clonotype has only a few counts. CDR3 in amino acids: CASSWTLANEQFF. CDR3 nucleotide sequence: TGTGCCAGCAGTTGGACCCTCGCCAATGAGCAGTTCTTC. This chain links TRBV2 with TRBJ2-1, with D hard to call. V was clipped by 5 bases and J by 6 bases, with 11 bases between them. Germline CDR1 reads SNHLY; CDR2 reads FYNNEI. The CDR3 consists of 13 residues.

This rearrangement joins TRBV4-2 to TRBJ2-6, with TRBD1 matching over 7 bases. This CDR3 has 19 amino acids. The ends lost 4 bases at V and 0 bases at J; junction bases unmatched: 12. Germline-derived CDR1 and CDR2 are LGHNA and YNFKEQ. Here the CDR3 DNA reads TGTGCCAGCAGCCCCCGGGACGACAGGGCCTACTCTGGGGCCAACGTCCTGACTTTC. It codes for CASSPRDDRAYSGANVLTF.

This clonotype was detected a few times. V gene TRBV29-1 combines with J gene TRBJ2-2, with TRBD1 matching over 8 bases. The V segment lost 6 bases and the J segment 4 bases; nucleotides outside the gene matches: 7. The germline V gene has CDR1 SQVTM and CDR2 ANQGSEA. The CDR3 loop spans 14 amino acids. The CDR3 region is CSVDDRGSTGELFF. The CDR3 region has the DNA TGCAGCGTAGACGACAGGGGCAGCACCGGGGAGCTGTTTTTT.

This chain connects TRBV29-1 to TRBJ2-7; 7 bases agree with TRBD2. There are 12 residues in the CDR3. Germline V gene lookup returns CDR1 SQVTM and CDR2 ANQGSEA. Germline trimming cut 8 bases from V and 2 bases from J; bases unmatched to any gene: 6. CDR3 in DNA: TGCAGCCGCGTGGGGGGGACCTACGAGCAGTACTTC. The encoded protein is CSRVGGTYEQYF.

The sample holds a few counts of this clonotype. The chain links TRBV20-1 to TRBJ2-5; 13 bases align to TRBD2. This CDR3 is built from 16 residues. The germline V gene encodes CDR1 DFQATT and CDR2 SNEGSKA (reference sequence). V lost 6 bases and J lost 2; bases outside the gene matches: 9. The CDR3, as DNA: TGCAGTGCCAGACTAGCGGGGGGCGGTAATCAAGAGACCCAGTACTTC. The encoded protein is CSARLAGGGNQETQYF.

This clonotype was seen a handful of times. The gene calls are TRBV5-6 and TRBJ2-1; maybe TRBD1 (5 bases). Germline V gives CDR1 SGHDT, CDR2 YYEEEE. There are 16 residues in the CDR3. V was cut by 4 bases and J by 5 bases, with 19 bases left in between. CDR3 region: CASSAEYSTGNNEQFF. In nucleotides, the CDR3 is TGTGCCAGCAGCGCTGAATATTCCACAGGAAACAATGAGCAGTTCTTC.

There are many counts of this clonotype. The rearrangement joins TRBV7-9 to TRBJ2-7; D possibly matches TRBD1 or TRBD2 (6 bases each). The CDR3 extends over 15 amino acids. V lost 5 bases and J 2 bases, leaving 16 bases between the germline ends. The germline V gene encodes CDR1 SEHNR and CDR2 FQNEAQ (reference sequence). In DNA form, the CDR3 reads TGTGCCAGCAGCCGACTTAGGGGGGCCCCCTACGAGCAGTACTTC. Amino acids: CASSRLRGAPYEQYF.

A few counts support this clonotype. J is TRBJ2-3 and V is TRBV4-3, with 14 bases aligning to TRBD2. Losses at the gene ends were 0 bases for V and 5 bases for J; bases not matched to a gene: 4. Looked up from germline, CDR1 is LGHNA and CDR2 is YSLEER. This CDR3 is built from 17 residues. CDR3 sequence reads: CASSQEVGTSGRDTQYF. The CDR3 region has the DNA TGCGCCAGCAGCCAAGAGGTCGGGACTAGCGGGAGAGATACGCAGTATTTT.

This clonotype was detected only a few times. The CDR3 sequence: CSAGTGNVADTQYF. The CDR3 DNA sequence: TGCAGCGCCGGGACAGGGAATGTGGCAGATACGCAGTATTTT. This chain joins TRBV29-1 and TRBJ2-3, with 9 bases that match TRBD1. This CDR3 has 14 amino acids. Germline CDR1 reads SQVTM; CDR2 reads ANQGSEA. Trimming at V came to 7 bases and at J to 4 bases, leaving 9 bases not matched to a gene.

This clonotype showed up many times. The CDR3 sequence: CASSSGTAFQETQYF. In nucleotides, the CDR3 is TGTGCCAGCAGCTCCGGGACAGCCTTCCAAGAGACCCAGTACTTC. The chain carries TRBV11-2 and TRBJ2-5; the match to TRBD1 covers 7 bases. The junction had 6 bases not matched to a gene; V was cut back by 4 bases and J by 1 base. Germline V CDR1 and CDR2: SGHAT, FQNNGV. This CDR3 is 15 amino acids long.

This clonotype has more than one count but fewer than ten. The chain combines TRBV20-1 with TRBJ2-1, with D unresolved. V lost 5 bases to trimming and J lost 5 bases, with 19 bases between them. The CDR3 spans 15 residues. The germline V gene encodes CDR1 DFQATT and CDR2 SNEGSKA (reference sequence). The CDR3 DNA is TGCAGTGCTCAGTCCTCCAGCGTCAGAGACAATGAGCAGTTCTTC. Protein sequence: CSAQSSSVRDNEQFF.

There are many counts of this clonotype. The chain uses TRBV7-2 and TRBJ2-1; the D gene is possibly TRBD1 (6 bases). The germline V and J ends were trimmed by 1 base and 8 bases, with 9 bases remaining between them. The germline V gene has CDR1 SGHTA and CDR2 FQGNSA. This CDR3 is built from 13 residues. This CDR3 is CASSLVRGHEQFF. The DNA for the CDR3 is TGTGCCAGCAGCTTAGTCAGGGGACATGAGCAGTTCTTC. Combining the CDR3 with reference TRBV7-2 and TRBJ2-1 gives the whole variable domain GAGVSQSPSNKVTEKGKDVELRCDPISGHTALYWYRQSLGQGLEFLIYFQGNSAPDKSGLPSDRFSAERTGGSVSTLTIQRTQQEDSAVYLCASSLVRGHEQFFGPGTRLTVL.

There are many counts of this clonotype. V is TRBV20-1 and J is TRBJ1-5, with D hard to call. Trimming took off 7 bases at V and 6 bases at J, with 19 bases between the two ends. Germline V CDR1 and CDR2: DFQATT, SNEGSKA (reference sequence). CDR3 length equals 14 residues. DNA of the CDR3: TGCAGTGTCATCCAGACTCCGCCGGGTCAGCCCCAGCATTTT. Translated, it gives CSVIQTPPGQPQHF.

This clonotype was seen repeatedly, ten times or more. V and J are TRBV6-5 and TRBJ2-1, with D unresolved. The CDR3 has 11 amino acids. Germline CDR1 reads MNHEY; CDR2 reads SVGAGI. Trimming left V 5 bases short and J 10 bases short, with 9 bases between. CDR3 nucleotides: TGTGCCAGCAGTCGCTCTGGGGAGCAGTTCTTC. Its protein product is CASSRSGEQFF.

This chain connects TRBV20-1 to TRBJ2-5, with D possibly matching TRBD2 (6 bases). V was cut by 5 bases and J by 6 bases, with 19 bases left in between. The germline V gene has CDR1 DFQATT and CDR2 SNEGSKA (reference sequence). This CDR3 has 14 residues. This chain's CDR3 is CSAGAGTRPQTQYF. In DNA, the CDR3 is TGCAGTGCTGGGGCGGGAACCCGTCCCCAGACCCAGTACTTC.

There are a few counts of this clonotype. The rearrangement links TRBV29-1 to TRBJ1-2; D is ambiguous. This CDR3 has 10 residues. Germline CDR1 reads SQVTM; CDR2 reads ANQGSEA. Trimming stripped 6 bases from V and 6 bases from J, with 8 bases between. Here the CDR3 reads CSVMDDGYTF. The CDR3 nucleotides read TGCAGCGTAATGGACGATGGCTACACCTTC.

CDR3: CASSVEGAANEKLFF. CDR3 sequence (DNA): TGTGCCAGCAGCGTCGAGGGGGCGGCTAATGAAAAACTGTTTTTT. J is TRBJ1-4 and V is TRBV9, with 7 positions matching TRBD1. V lost 2 bases and J lost 3; bases outside the gene matches: 4. The CDR3 has 15 amino acids. Looked up from germline, CDR1 is SGDLS and CDR2 is YYNGEE.

This clonotype was seen a handful of times. The chain couples TRBV4-3 to TRBJ2-1, with 8 nucleotides matching TRBD2. Germline V gives CDR1 LGHNA, CDR2 YSLEER. The CDR3 has 15 amino acids. V dropped 2 bases and J dropped 9; count of bases not matched to a gene: 9. DNA for the CDR3: TGCGCCAGCAGCCAAAGGGCTAGCGGGTCGGGTGAGCAGTTCTTC. It codes for CASSQRASGSGEQFF.

The DNA of the CDR3 is TGCGCCAGCAGCCAAGATACAGGGGATACCTACGAGCAGTACTTC. It codes for CASSQDTGDTYEQYF. The J gene is TRBJ2-7, the V gene TRBV4-3; 7 nucleotides agree with TRBD1. The CDR3 covers 15 residues. Germline-derived CDR1 and CDR2 are LGHNA and YSLEER. Trimming cost V 0 bases and J 2 bases; bases outside gene matches: 4.

This clonotype has only a few counts. The rearrangement links TRBV4-3 to TRBJ2-7, with TRBD2 matching 15 bases. This CDR3 spans 18 amino acids. J gave up 1 base and V 4 bases, and 8 bases lay outside the gene matches. In germline, CDR1 is LGHNA, CDR2 YSLEER. CDR3 sequence: CASSLGLAGGFGSYEQYF. The CDR3 DNA follows: TGCGCCAGCAGCCTCGGACTAGCGGGAGGGTTTGGTTCCTACGAGCAGTACTTC.

This clonotype was picked up many times. The chain has TRBV5-5 and TRBJ2-2; TRBD2 is a possible D gene (6 bases). Deletions cut 6 bases from V and 6 bases from J, with 12 bases between. The CDR3 totals 13 residues. The V gene's germline CDR1 is SGHKS and CDR2 YYEKEE (reference sequence). The CDR3 here is CASIPLAAGELFF. The CDR3 DNA reads TGTGCCAGCATCCCCTTAGCGGCCGGGGAGCTGTTTTTT.

The rearrangement uses TRBV6-2 or TRBV6-3 and TRBJ2-1, with a weak D call TRBD2 (6 bases). V lost 6 bases and J lost 3, with 15 bases in between. The CDR3 covers 15 residues. Germline values: CDR1 MNHEY, CDR2 SVGEGT. The CDR3 protein is CASSRMGLIYNEQFF. In DNA, the CDR3 is TGTGCCAGCAGCCGAATGGGACTTATCTACAATGAGCAGTTCTTC.

At least ten counts were recorded for this clonotype. This chain joins TRBV5-1 and TRBJ2-1; 8 nucleotides line up with TRBD2. The CDR3 consists of 14 residues. V was pared by 6 bases and J by 7 bases, with 9 bases of the junction left unmatched. Germline lookup yields CDR1 SGHRS and CDR2 YFSETQ. The CDR3 reads CASTVSGSINEQFF. The CDR3 bases are TGCGCCAGCACCGTCAGCGGGAGTATAAATGAGCAGTTCTTC.

The J gene is TRBJ2-1, the V gene TRBV12-3 or TRBV12-4; TRBD2 matches 11 bases. J was trimmed by 10 bases and V by 5 bases; bases with no gene match: 10. The CDR3 extends over 15 amino acids. CDR3 DNA sequence: TGTGCCAGCAGTGCTACTAGCGGGAGTGGCAACGAGCAGTTCTTC. This gives the protein CASSATSGSGNEQFF.

This rearrangement joins TRBV20-1 to TRBJ1-1, with D perhaps TRBD1 (5 bases). V lost 4 bases and J lost 3, with 15 bases in between. The germline V gene encodes CDR1 DFQATT and CDR2 SNEGSKA (reference sequence). CDR3 size: 14 residues. CDR3 nucleotide sequence: TGCAGTGCTACCCGGGACCCTCGGGACACTGAAGCTTTCTTT. Translated: CSATRDPRDTEAFF.